The T cell receptor (beta chain) described here comes from a study of Ad26.COV2.S vaccination and SARS-CoV-2 variants. TCRdb's copy holds only in-frame clones and misses some; the assay was immunoSEQ multiplex PCR. The profile shows about 380,000 clones, about four fifths of them singletons. In the case of this clone: The target antigen is unknown.

Treatment noted: over 15 received Ad26.COV2.S at low or high dose, single or two shots; about 5 received placebo; per-sample allocation not given. Material that was analyzed had been drawn on day 63 after the first vaccine or placebo injection. Study-wide results and limits: Vaccine recipients posted higher spike-specific TCR breadth than their placebo counterparts.

The germline CDR1 and CDR2 sequences are LNHDA and SQIVND (reference sequence). The CDR3 length is 14 residues. With V trimmed by 7 bases and J by 4 bases, 4 bases remained unmatched. The rearrangement links TRBV19 to TRBJ2-2; 9 bases map to TRBD1. The sequences come from peripheral blood, collected in a trial of Ad26.COV2.S vaccine versus placebo. This clonotype was sampled from a person aged 18-60 years who received the Ad26.COV2.S COVID-19 vaccine or a placebo. CDR3 amino acids: CASTLTGGTGELFF. Written as DNA, the CDR3 is TGTGCCAGTACCCTGACAGGGGGCACCGGGGAGCTGTTTTTT.